This note documents a single T cell receptor (beta chain) sequence. The target antigen is unknown. The data were obtained in a study of PD-1 blockade in classical Hodgkin lymphoma. Overall study findings and caveats: Relapsed/refractory patients reportedly had lower baseline diversity than newly diagnosed patients. Complete responders possessed baseline diversity comparable to newly diagnosed patients. The drivers behind the repertoire differences, possibly disease activity or prior therapy, remain undefined.

The method was immunoSEQ multiplex PCR; TCRdb's version includes in-frame clones alone and lacks a portion of them. The data hold almost 95,000 clones, with more than 80% observed a single time. Time point given: cycle 4 day 1 (C4D1), after 5 to 7 weeks of nivolumab. Relapse was seen in all patients after autologous stem cell transplantation, and brentuximab vedotin exposure was variable. V lost 1 base to trimming and J lost 7 bases, with 7 bases between them. The CDR3 is 12 residues long. Per the germline V gene, CDR1 is SGHTA and CDR2 is FQGNSA. This receptor was taken from a human donor with classical Hodgkin lymphoma. The material was peripheral blood mononuclear cells (PBMCs), obtained before the fourth cycle of nivolumab. The gene calls are TRBV7-2 and TRBJ1-2; D not certain. This chain's CDR3 is CASSLVGFGYTF. CDR3 in DNA: TGTGCCAGCAGCTTAGTAGGGTTTGGCTACACCTTC.